These 10 T cell receptor beta chains share one sample of origin, sequenced in a study of blood T cell repertoires in COVID-19. The method was immunoSEQ multiplex PCR; TCRdb's version includes in-frame clones alone and lacks a portion of them. Of 100,000 to 150,000 clones in the sample, under 80% were seen once. The sequenced sample was peripheral blood. The receptors come from a man aged 50 to 60 with acute or convalescent COVID-19.

To note about this clone: An end of the junction does not agree with germline; a read error may underlie this. The chain joins TRBV23-1 to TRBJ1-4; unclear D gene. TRBV23-1 is annotated as an ORF whose role is uncertain. The CDR3 spans 12 residues. This CDR3 reads CASSQSLGYSVF. DNA for the CDR3: TGCGCCAGCAGTCAATCCCTCGGGTATTCAGTTTTT.

The chain couples TRBV7-8 to TRBJ1-5; D possibly corresponds to TRBD1 (5 bases). The CDR3 sequence is 15 residues long. Trimming left V 5 bases short and J 1 base short, with 12 bases between. The germline V gene has CDR1 SGHVS and CDR2 FQNEAQ. CDR3 sequence (DNA): TGTGCCAGCAGCGATTATGGGGGGAGCAATCAGCCCCAGCATTTT. It encodes CASSDYGGSNQPQHF.

The gene calls are TRBV12-3 or TRBV12-4 and TRBJ1-5; a possible D gene is TRBD1 (5 bases). V was cut by 7 bases and J by 5 bases, with 12 bases left in between. This CDR3 is 13 amino acids long. The CDR3 region has the DNA TGTGCCAGCACGGGGACTGCGGATCAGCCCCAGCATTTT. It encodes CASTGTADQPQHF.

The V gene is TRBV10-2, the J gene TRBJ2-1, with TRBD2 as a possible D gene (6 bases). Germline V lookup: CDR1 WSHSY, CDR2 SAAADI. The CDR3 extends over 15 amino acids. Trimming took 6 bases from V and 4 from J, leaving 16 bases between them. The CDR3 protein is CASRETGVWYNEQFF. The CDR3 coding sequence is TGCGCCAGCAGGGAAACGGGAGTTTGGTACAATGAGCAGTTCTTC.

The chain joins TRBV7-8 to TRBJ2-7; TRBD1 matches 11 bases. The germline V gene has CDR1 SGHVS and CDR2 FQNEAQ. This CDR3 comprises 15 residues. V lost 6 bases and J lost 3; bases outside the gene matches: 7. CDR3 DNA sequence: TGTGCCAGCAGGGCTTCCGGGACAGGGGGCTACGAGCAGTACTTC. It is translated as CASRASGTGGYEQYF.

J is TRBJ1-1 and V is TRBV25-1; weak D call: TRBD1 (5 bases). Trimming shortened V by 8 bases and J by 11 bases, and 21 bases separated the two germline ends. The V gene's germline CDR1 is MGHDK and CDR2 SYGVNS. The CDR3 is made up of 13 amino acids. CDR3 amino acids: CASALLGGTRAFF. Here the CDR3 DNA reads TGTGCCAGCGCCCTACTCGGGGGAACTAGGGCTTTCTTT.

The chain recombines TRBV28 with TRBJ1-1, with a weak D call TRBD1 (5 bases). The CDR3 spans 14 residues. Germline V gene data show CDR1 as MDHEN and CDR2 as SYDVKM. Trimming left V 1 base short and J 3 bases short, with 9 bases between. The CDR3 DNA reads TGTGCCAGCAGTTTATCAGCAGGGTACACTGAAGCTTTCTTT. Protein: CASSLSAGYTEAFF.

CDR3 sequence: CASSLIPSNYGYTF. The CDR3 region has the DNA TGTGCCAGCAGTTTAATCCCCTCTAACTATGGCTACACCTTC. This sequence joins TRBV27 and TRBJ1-2; unclear D gene. The V end lost 2 bases, the J end lost 0 bases, and 7 bases lay between the germline ends. The CDR3 contains 14 residues. CDR1 and CDR2 (germline): MNHEY, SMNVEV (reference sequence).

This clone has just one count. The chain carries TRBV19 and TRBJ2-7; D is unclear. Germline values: CDR1 LNHDA, CDR2 SQIVND (reference sequence). V was shortened by 4 bases and J by 3 bases, with 10 bases between the two germline ends. The CDR3 consists of 13 residues. The CDR3 sequence: CASSKRTDYEQYF. As DNA, the CDR3 is TGTGCCAGTAGTAAAAGAACAGACTACGAGCAGTACTTC. The whole variable domain, remainder taken from reference TRBV19 and TRBJ2-7, is DGGITQSPKYLFRKEGQNVTLSCEQNLNHDAMYWYRQDPGQGLRLIYYSQIVNDFQKGDIAEGYSVSREKKESFPLTVTSAQKNPTAFYLCASSKRTDYEQYFGPGTRLTVT.

The chain joins TRBV28 to TRBJ2-3; D not certain. The germline CDR1 and CDR2 sequences are MDHEN and SYDVKM. The CDR3 contains 14 residues. Trimming took 3 bases from V and 2 from J, leaving 9 bases between them. CDR3 residues: CASSLSLPTDTQYF. CDR3 nucleotides: TGTGCCAGCAGTTTGTCGCTACCCACAGATACGCAGTATTTT.